These 20 T cell receptor beta chains were sequenced from one sample in a study of beta chain features in type 1 diabetes (dated by TCRdb to between 2018 and 2020). Library preparation used the immunoSEQ multiplex PCR assay. The entire isolated RNA was reverse transcribed using the High Capacity cDNA Reverse Transcription Kit, and thus expressed TCRB transcripts were sequenced. The source is immuneACCESS, and TCRdb retained only in-frame sequences with V and J called. Part of the clones is not carried over; for the studies checked, unresolved V genes explain less than half of this, and the remainder is unexplained. The sample data list hundreds of thousands of clones, and 15% to 19% of these were observed just once. Under 0.095% of the sample is taken by the ten largest. Sequencing was done on a sample of naive CD4+ T cells from blood. The sample's cell subset or site label, decoded: true naive CD4+ T cells. The receptors were gathered from a man aged 18 to 29 in good health.

This clone has a handful of counts. The rearrangement joins TRBV9 to TRBJ1-2, with TRBD1 as a possible D gene (5 bases). There are 14 residues in the CDR3. V was clipped by 7 bases and J by 3 bases, with 16 bases between them. CDR1 SGDLS and CDR2 YYNGEE come from the germline V gene. CDR3 amino acids: CASHLVGEYYGYTF. CDR3 coding DNA: TGTGCCAGCCACCTTGTAGGGGAATACTATGGCTACACCTTC.

The rearrangement links TRBV11-2 to TRBJ2-4; 8 bases map to TRBD1. This CDR3 contains 16 residues. Germline values: CDR1 SGHAT, CDR2 FQNNGV. Trimming cost V 4 bases and J 4 bases; bases outside gene matches: 9. The CDR3 DNA follows: TGTGCCAGCAGCTACCCTGGCGACAGGGGAAAAAACATTCAGTACTTC. This codes for CASSYPGDRGKNIQYF.

V and J are TRBV6-1 and TRBJ2-7; 7 bases align to TRBD1. Unmatched junction bases numbered 0, after V lost 4 bases and J lost 3 bases. CDR1 and CDR2 from the germline V gene are MNHNS and SASEGT. There are 12 residues in the CDR3. Here the CDR3 reads CASSGQGYEQYF. The CDR3, as DNA: TGTGCCAGCAGTGGACAGGGCTACGAGCAGTACTTC.

This clone was seen a handful of times. The chain combines TRBV6-5 with TRBJ2-7; D is tentatively TRBD1 or TRBD2 (5 bases each). The V end was cut by 2 bases, the J end by 3 bases, with 14 bases between. CDR1 and CDR2 (germline): MNHEY, SVGAGI. The CDR3 contains 15 residues. CDR3 loop: CASSYARGPIYEQYF. The CDR3 DNA reads as TGTGCCAGCAGTTACGCGAGGGGACCTATCTACGAGCAGTACTTC.

V and J are TRBV11-3 and TRBJ1-1, with D unresolved. Trimming left V 7 bases short and J 3 bases short, with 18 bases between. The CDR3 covers 15 residues. CDR1 and CDR2 from the germline V gene are SGHNT and YENEEA. The CDR3 region is CASKISGSRDTEAFF. In nucleotides, the CDR3 is TGTGCCAGCAAAATCTCGGGTTCGCGGGACACTGAAGCTTTCTTT.

About this clone itself: This sample also contains other DNA sequences that code for the same CDR3. The chain employs TRBV29-1 and TRBJ1-1, with 7 bases lining up with TRBD1. The CDR3 is 12 residues long. Germline V gives CDR1 SQVTM, CDR2 ANQGSEA. V lost 5 bases to trimming and J lost 2 bases; unmatched junction nucleotides: 2. The CDR3 DNA follows: TGCAGCGTTTACAGGGGAAACACTGAAGCTTTCTTT. Residues: CSVYRGNTEAFF.

This chain uses TRBV6-5 with TRBJ2-2; TRBD1 might be the D (6 bases). This CDR3 has 14 amino acids. The V and J ends lost 6 bases and 4 bases respectively, with 12 bases between them. Germline V gene data show CDR1 as MNHEY and CDR2 as SVGAGI. Here the CDR3 reads CASRRDTATGELFF. CDR3 nucleotide sequence: TGTGCCAGCAGGAGGGACACTGCCACCGGGGAGCTGTTTTTT.

A few counts support this clone. The chain recombines TRBV5-1 with TRBJ2-7, with 9 bases that match TRBD1. V shed 3 bases, J shed 2 bases, and the junction held 6 bases outside the gene matches. Germline CDR1 reads SGHRS; CDR2 reads YFSETQ. The CDR3 has 15 amino acids. The CDR3: CASSSTDRGPYEQYF. The CDR3 region has the DNA TGCGCCAGCAGCTCTACGGACAGGGGACCCTACGAGCAGTACTTC. The full variable domain, rest sourced from reference TRBV5-1 and TRBJ2-7, is KAGVTQTPRYLIKTRGQQVTLSCSPISGHRSVSWYQQTPGQGLQFLFEYFSETQRNKGNFPGRFSGRQFSNSRSEMNVSTLELGDSALYLCASSSTDRGPYEQYFGPGTRLTVT.

In its sample, this clone was seen a few times. The rearrangement joins TRBV7-2 to TRBJ2-5, with TRBD1 matching over 8 bases. Trimming took 5 bases from V and 2 from J; bases not matched to a gene: 4. Germline CDR1 SGHTA, CDR2 FQGNSA. This CDR3 comprises 14 residues. The CDR3 region has the DNA TGTGCCAGCAGCGTCCGGACAGGGCAAGAGACCCAGTACTTC. Translated, it gives CASSVRTGQETQYF.

The sample holds a few counts of this clone. The CDR3 here is CASSLYSRQETQYF. The CDR3 DNA follows: TGTGCCAGCAGCTTATACTCTAGGCAAGAGACCCAGTACTTC. V and J are TRBV11-2 and TRBJ2-5, with D unclear. Trimming cost V 2 bases and J 2 bases, with 9 bases left between them. The CDR3 spans 14 residues. Germline loops: CDR1 SGHAT, CDR2 FQNNGV. The full variable domain, completed using reference TRBV11-2 and TRBJ2-5, is EAGVAQSPRYKIIEKRQSVAFWCNPISGHATLYWYQQILGQGPKLLIQFQNNGVVDDSQLPKDRFSAERLKGVDSTLKIQPAKLEDSAVYLCASSLYSRQETQYFGPGTRLLVL.

The chain is built from TRBV5-8 and TRBJ2-1; 15 nucleotides line up with TRBD2. The CDR3 runs to 17 residues. Germline-derived CDR1 and CDR2 are SGHTS and YDEGEE. Trimming at V came to 0 bases and at J to 7 bases, leaving 5 bases not matched to a gene. The CDR3 reads CASSLGTSGRAENEQFF. The CDR3 DNA follows: TGTGCCAGCAGCTTGGGGACTAGCGGGAGGGCCGAGAATGAGCAGTTCTTC.

This rearrangement joins TRBV15 to TRBJ2-2, with D possibly matching TRBD1 (5 bases). V lost 5 bases and J lost 1, with 11 bases in between. The CDR3 contains 15 residues. Germline CDR1 and CDR2: LNHNV and YYDKDF (reference sequence). The CDR3 sequence: CATSLRQRNTGELFF. CDR3 DNA: TGTGCCACCAGCCTCAGACAGAGGAACACCGGGGAGCTGTTTTTT.

This chain links TRBV7-6 with TRBJ2-3, with 7 bases identical to TRBD2. The ends lost 1 base at V and 2 bases at J; junction bases unmatched: 3. Germline lookup yields CDR1 SGHVS and CDR2 FNYEAQ. There are 15 residues in the CDR3. In DNA form, the CDR3 reads TGTGCCAGCAGCTTAGGCGGGAGTGACACAGATACGCAGTATTTT. Its translation: CASSLGGSDTDTQYF.

V usage is TRBV28 and J usage is TRBJ1-1; D might be TRBD1 (6 bases). Germline V CDR1 and CDR2: MDHEN, SYDVKM. V was shortened by 8 bases and J by 9 bases, with 16 bases between the two germline ends. The CDR3 spans 12 residues. The CDR3: CASLGGGRQAFF. CDR3 coding DNA: TGTGCCAGCCTCGGAGGGGGGCGACAAGCTTTCTTT.

The chain carries TRBV4-1 and TRBJ1-2; the match to TRBD1 covers 7 bases. The V gene's germline CDR1 is MGHRA and CDR2 YSYEKL. V was pared by 6 bases and J by 8 bases, with 9 bases of the junction left unmatched. The CDR3 length is 13 residues. Here the CDR3 DNA reads TGCGCCAGCAGAGGGTCAGGGGGTACGGGCTACACCTTC. Translating it yields CASRGSGGTGYTF.

This chain uses TRBV7-3 with TRBJ2-1; 8 nucleotides align to TRBD2. This CDR3 comprises 15 residues. J was trimmed by 0 bases and V by 5 bases; bases with no gene match: 3. The germline gives CDR1 SGHTA, CDR2 FQGTGA. CDR3 residues: CASSPTSGSYNEQFF. Written as DNA, the CDR3 is TGTGCCAGCAGCCCAACTAGCGGCTCCTACAATGAGCAGTTCTTC.

The genes are TRBV7-2 and TRBJ1-2; D is ambiguous. The germline V gene encodes CDR1 SGHTA and CDR2 FQGNSA. The CDR3 length is 14 residues. V dropped 2 bases and J dropped 2 bases, with 9 bases sitting between them. This chain's CDR3 is CASSLLRGNYGYTF. For the CDR3, the DNA is TGTGCCAGCAGCTTATTAAGAGGGAACTATGGCTACACCTTC.

This clone was detected only a few times. V gene TRBV5-4 combines with J gene TRBJ2-3, with D perhaps matching TRBD1 (6 bases). CDR3 length equals 15 residues. V dropped 4 bases and J dropped 3 bases, with 15 bases sitting between them. Per germline, CDR1 SGHNT and CDR2 YYREEE (reference sequence). The CDR3 reads CASSQSLGGTDTQYF. The CDR3 nucleotides read TGTGCCAGCAGCCAGTCCTTAGGGGGAACAGATACGCAGTATTTT.

This clone has just a few counts. The chain uses TRBV9 and TRBJ2-1, with 8 bases matching TRBD2. CDR1 and CDR2 from the germline V gene are SGDLS and YYNGEE. The CDR3 totals 13 residues. Germline trimming cut 4 bases from V and 14 bases from J; bases unmatched to any gene: 11. The CDR3: CASSPLTGTREFF. CDR3 nucleotides: TGTGCCAGCAGCCCCCTTACCGGGACTAGGGAGTTCTTC.

CDR3 protein: CASSLGSRYEQYF. In DNA form, the CDR3 reads TGTGCCAGCAGCTTAGGGTCACGCTACGAGCAGTACTTC. The chain uses TRBV7-2 and TRBJ2-7, with unresolved D. The CDR3 has 13 amino acids. The V and J ends lost 1 base and 3 bases respectively, with 7 bases between them. The V gene's germline CDR1 is SGHTA and CDR2 FQGNSA. The variable domain in full, with the rest retrieved from reference TRBV7-2 and TRBJ2-7, is GAGVSQSPSNKVTEKGKDVELRCDPISGHTALYWYRQSLGQGLEFLIYFQGNSAPDKSGLPSDRFSAERTGGSVSTLTIQRTQQEDSAVYLCASSLGSRYEQYFGPGTRLTVT.